The 14 T cell receptor beta chains below come from one sample, sequenced in a study of T cell responses to AZD1222 COVID-19 vaccine (dated by TCRdb to the early 2020s). Sample time point, as interpreted from the label and publication: about 28 days (+/-7) after the second vaccine dose. The library was produced with the immunoSEQ multiplex PCR assay. This immuneACCESS table, as held by TCRdb, lists in-frame sequences with V and J called but not all clones. Of the missing ones, under half trace to an unresolved V gene in checked studies; the others have no known cause. The sample records 120,000 to 150,000 clones, more than 75% of which are singletons. The biggest ten clones account for 3.1% of the sample. Sequenced here: peripheral blood, sampled 28 days after the second AZD1222 dose. The receptor set was obtained from an adult who received the AZD1222 COVID-19 vaccine.

This clone was counted a single time. J is TRBJ2-1 and V is TRBV10-3; 10 bases are a match to TRBD1. Germline-derived CDR1 and CDR2 are ENHRY and SYGVKD. The CDR3 has 15 residues. J gave up 1 base and V 4 bases, and 1 base lay outside the gene matches. The chain's CDR3 is CAISGDRGSYNEQFF. For the CDR3, the DNA is TGTGCCATCAGTGGGGACAGGGGATCCTACAATGAGCAGTTCTTC.

The rearrangement links TRBV24-1 to TRBJ1-1, with D uncertain. V was shortened by 7 bases and J by 1 base, with 9 bases between the two germline ends. Germline V gene sequence: CDR1 KGHDR, CDR2 SFDVKD. This CDR3 has 13 residues. The CDR3 region has the DNA TGTGCCACCAGGTCGCTGGAGAACACTGAAGCTTTCTTT. It codes for CATRSLENTEAFF.

The V and J genes are TRBV27 and TRBJ1-6; possibly TRBD1 for D (5 bases). The V end lost 2 bases, the J end lost 9 bases, and 11 bases lay between the germline ends. The V gene's germline CDR1 is MNHEY and CDR2 SMNVEV (reference sequence). CDR3 length: 14 residues. The CDR3 loop reads CASSLRGSGSPLHF. The DNA of the CDR3 is TGTGCCAGCAGTTTAAGGGGTTCGGGTTCACCCCTCCACTTT.

The chain uses TRBV18 and TRBJ1-2; D remains ambiguous. This CDR3 region has 14 residues. Trimming cost V 3 bases and J 3 bases, with 11 bases left between them. The germline V gene encodes CDR1 KGHSH and CDR2 LQKENI. CDR3 loop: CASSPDGLHYGYTF. The DNA of the CDR3 is TGTGCCAGCTCACCGGATGGCTTGCACTATGGCTACACCTTC. The full variable domain, with the rest looked up from reference TRBV18 and TRBJ1-2, is NAGVMQNPRHLVRRRGQEARLRCSPMKGHSHVYWYRQLPEEGLKFMVYLQKENIIDESGMPKERFSAEFPKEGPSILRIQQVVRGDSAAYFCASSPDGLHYGYTFGSGTRLTVV.

This chain links TRBV9 with TRBJ2-3, with a possible D match to TRBD1 (6 bases). Germline V gene data show CDR1 as SGDLS and CDR2 as YYNGEE. The CDR3 totals 13 residues. V gave up 8 bases and J gave up 3 bases, with 13 bases separating them. DNA for the CDR3: TGTGCCAGTCAGGGGATTTTTACAGATACGCAGTATTTT. It specifies CASQGIFTDTQYF.

The chain links TRBV19 to TRBJ2-5; TRBD2 agrees at 7 bases. Germline assignment: CDR1 LNHDA and CDR2 SQIVND (reference sequence). CDR3 length equals 16 residues. The V segment lost 0 bases and the J segment 0 bases; nucleotides outside the gene matches: 4. Here the CDR3 reads CASSIDPSGDQETQYF. CDR3 in DNA: TGTGCCAGTAGTATAGATCCTAGCGGAGACCAAGAGACCCAGTACTTC. Looking up the rest from reference TRBV19 and TRBJ2-5 gives the full variable domain: DGGITQSPKYLFRKEGQNVTLSCEQNLNHDAMYWYRQDPGQGLRLIYYSQIVNDFQKGDIAEGYSVSREKKESFPLTVTSAQKNPTAFYLCASSIDPSGDQETQYFGPGTRLLVL.

The rearrangement uses TRBV5-1 and TRBJ2-7; a possible D gene is TRBD1 (5 bases). V lost 1 base to trimming and J lost 5 bases, with 7 bases between them. Per the germline V gene, CDR1 is SGHRS and CDR2 is YFSETQ. The CDR3 has 12 residues. CDR3 DNA: TGCGCCAGCAGCTTGTCAGGGAACGAGCAGTACTTC. This codes for CASSLSGNEQYF.

The CDR3 DNA reads as TGTGCCAGCAGACGGACGGAGAGCACAGATACGCAGTATTTT. Translation gives CASRRTESTDTQYF. The rearrangement joins TRBV2 to TRBJ2-3, with unresolved D. Trimming took off 6 bases at V and 0 bases at J, with 10 bases between the two ends. The CDR3 is made up of 14 amino acids. Germline CDR1 SNHLY, CDR2 FYNNEI.

V gene TRBV5-1 combines with J gene TRBJ1-1, with TRBD1 matching over 10 bases. V was pared by 0 bases and J by 4 bases, with 6 bases of the junction left unmatched. Germline V gene data show CDR1 as SGHRS and CDR2 as YFSETQ. The CDR3 consists of 16 residues. The CDR3 protein is CASSLVGTGDITEAFF. The CDR3 DNA reads TGCGCCAGCAGCTTGGTAGGGACAGGGGATATCACTGAAGCTTTCTTT.

This chain links TRBV6-5 with TRBJ2-3, with D possibly being TRBD2 (6 bases). There are 14 residues in the CDR3. Germline V CDR1 and CDR2: MNHEY, SVGAGI. Trimming removed 8 bases from V and 4 bases from J, with 16 bases in between. CDR3 sequence (DNA): TGTGCCAGCGGGGACGGGAGATCCTCAGATACGCAGTATTTT. It specifies CASGDGRSSDTQYF.

This chain uses TRBV19 with TRBJ1-4, with TRBD1 as a possible D gene (5 bases). Trimming took off 3 bases at V and 5 bases at J, with 13 bases between the two ends. The CDR3 sequence is 15 residues long. CDR1 and CDR2 (germline): LNHDA, SQIVND (reference sequence). The DNA for the CDR3 is TGTGCCAGTAGTATGTCCCACAGGAAAAATGAAAAACTGTTTTTT. Translated: CASSMSHRKNEKLFF.

V and J are TRBV7-2 and TRBJ1-4, with D unresolved. CDR3 length: 14 residues. CDR1 and CDR2 from the germline V gene are SGHTA and FQGNSA. The V gene lost 6 bases and the J gene lost 4 bases, with 12 bases spanning the gap. CDR3 bases: TGTGCCAGCAGATTGGACCCGAGTAATGAAAAACTGTTTTTT. This encodes CASRLDPSNEKLFF. Full variable domain (outside the CDR3, taken from reference TRBV7-2 and TRBJ1-4): GAGVSQSPSNKVTEKGKDVELRCDPISGHTALYWYRQSLGQGLEFLIYFQGNSAPDKSGLPSDRFSAERTGGSVSTLTIQRTQQEDSAVYLCASRLDPSNEKLFFGSGTQLSVL.

The genes are TRBV27 and TRBJ1-6; D is unclear. The CDR3 runs to 13 residues. CDR1 and CDR2 (germline): MNHEY, SMNVEV (reference sequence). V lost 7 bases and J 7 bases, leaving 11 bases between the germline ends. In DNA, the CDR3 is TGTGCCAGCAAAACACCGGGCAATTCACCCCTCCACTTT. Encoded protein: CASKTPGNSPLHF.

The rearrangement joins TRBV10-1 to TRBJ1-6; tentative D call: TRBD1 (5 bases). The V end was cut by 6 bases, the J end by 10 bases, with 13 bases between. In germline, CDR1 is WNHNN, CDR2 SYGVQD (reference sequence). This CDR3 has 13 amino acids. The CDR3 here is CASSGQVESPLHF. The DNA of the CDR3 is TGCGCCAGCAGCGGACAAGTGGAATCACCCCTCCACTTT.